The source of this T cell receptor (beta chain) is a study of CD8+CD57+ T cells in acquired aplastic anemia (dated by TCRdb to 2016 to 2019). Context from the whole study: A mean of roughly 2.9 ug of DNA, ranging from about 0.2 to 27.4 ug, was extracted from sorted CD4+ and CD8+ cells. Mean read counts for healthy donor samples were about 10 million for CD4+ cells and some 11 million for CD8+ cells. What the study reported, not specific to this receptor: Patients and healthy controls showed no significant difference in CD8+ Simpson's diversity (P=0.060). Although 25 to 30 CD8+ CDR3 sequences were shared by patients and controls, these sequences appeared highly expressed in patients and within the immunodominant clones of patients.

Profiling of TCR beta VDJ combinations and CDR3 sequences used genomic DNA as the template. An Illumina HiSeq 2000 was used for TCR repertoire sequencing. On the authors' methods: Repertoire assessment relied on Simpson's diversity index, CDR3 size and DJ length profiles, and TRBV/TRBJ rearrangement plots. The most abundant DNA sequence in the deep sequencing data was defined as the immunodominant clone. CDR3 amino acid sequences were screened for sharing across subjects and compared with published repertoires and the VDJdb database. In TCRdb, the public reads were trimmed at Q25 with fastp and aligned with MiXCR, with productive beta chains retained. Identical CDR3 proteins give one entry, which carries the most common genes and DNA. The V and J calls and clone size are TCRdb's, not the authors'. In all, the sample holds about 130,000 distinct CDR3 sequences, and 48% of those were seen once. The ten largest make up 2% to 3% of the sample.

Via the germline V gene, CDR1 is KGHDR and CDR2 SFDVKD. Trimming takes 0 bases from V and 9 bases from J, and the germline ends sit 8 bases apart. There are 13 amino acids in the CDR3, from cysteine to phenylalanine inclusive. Of all the DNA, just the CDR3 is kept, 39 bases in frame from base 1. In the study, sorted CD4+ and CD8+ blood T cells from patients with severe aplastic anemia and from healthy subjects underwent deep sequencing of TCR repertoires. Ficoll-Paque density gradient centrifugation was used to isolate peripheral blood mononuclear cells. Before DNA extraction, CD4+ and CD8+ T cells were sorted by FACS or by magnetic beads. In regard to this clonotype: The target of this receptor is not known. No quality values exist for individual bases; no much larger clone is one base distant.

The sequence was obtained from a human donor in good health, serving as a control. The sample comprised sorted CD4+, CD8+, or CD8+CD57+ T cells (not recorded which) from PBMCs. Recombination connected TRBV24-1 to TRBJ2-1; TRBD2 is a weak D gene call, 5 bases matching. The DNA is as follows: TGTGCCACCAGTGATTTGGGCCGGGGTGAGCAGTTCTTC. Its translation reads: CATSDLGRGEQFF.